Listed here are 4 T cell receptor beta chains from one sample, sequenced in a study of T cells expressing NK-cell markers. TCRdb reprocessed the 5' RACE reads and reports one entry per CDR3 protein, with no DNA. The sample holds under 600,000 distinct CDR3 sequences. The sequencing sample was made of blood T cells: a sorted CD56 or NKG2C T cell subset, CD4+ or CD8+ T cells, or bulk PBMC T cells (not recorded which). All receptors derive from a woman in her forties or fifties in good health.

The V and J genes are TRBV7-9 and TRBJ2-1; there is no DNA to check the TCRdb D call of TRBD2. CDR1 is SEHNR and CDR2 is FQNEAQ in the germline V gene (reference sequence). The CDR3 extends over 17 amino acids. The CDR3 region is CASTLAPRRGGTSEQFF.

The rearrangement uses TRBV20-1 and TRBJ1-6; TCRdb outputs TRBD1, but without DNA this stays unchecked. CDR1 is DFQATT, CDR2 SNEGSKA, per germline (reference sequence). This CDR3 comprises 14 residues. This chain's CDR3 is CSAYKPPRGSPLHF.

The genes are TRBV5-1 and TRBJ2-1. The V gene's germline CDR1 is SGHRS and CDR2 YFSETQ. This CDR3 has 15 residues. The CDR3 protein is CASSLNAGATNEQFF.

The chain employs TRBV6-5 and TRBJ1-2. In germline, CDR1 is MNHEY, CDR2 SVGAGI. CDR3 length: 13 amino acids. CDR3: CASSNRRTYGYTF.